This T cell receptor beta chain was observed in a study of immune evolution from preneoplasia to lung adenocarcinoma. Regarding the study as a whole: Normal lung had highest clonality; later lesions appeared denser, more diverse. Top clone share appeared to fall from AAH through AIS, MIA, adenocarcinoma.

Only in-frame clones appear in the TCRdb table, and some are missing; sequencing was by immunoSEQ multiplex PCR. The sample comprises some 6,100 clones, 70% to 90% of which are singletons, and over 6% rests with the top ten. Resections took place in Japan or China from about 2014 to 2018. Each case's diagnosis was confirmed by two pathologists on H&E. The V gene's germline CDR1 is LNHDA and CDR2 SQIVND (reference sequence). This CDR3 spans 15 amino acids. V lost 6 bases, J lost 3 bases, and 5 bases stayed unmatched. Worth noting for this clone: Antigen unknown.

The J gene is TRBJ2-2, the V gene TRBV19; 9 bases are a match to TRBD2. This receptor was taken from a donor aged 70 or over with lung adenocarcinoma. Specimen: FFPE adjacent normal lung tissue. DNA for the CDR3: TGTGCCAGTAGCTTAGCGGGAGCGGACACCGGGGAGCTGTTTTTT. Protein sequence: CASSLAGADTGELFF.